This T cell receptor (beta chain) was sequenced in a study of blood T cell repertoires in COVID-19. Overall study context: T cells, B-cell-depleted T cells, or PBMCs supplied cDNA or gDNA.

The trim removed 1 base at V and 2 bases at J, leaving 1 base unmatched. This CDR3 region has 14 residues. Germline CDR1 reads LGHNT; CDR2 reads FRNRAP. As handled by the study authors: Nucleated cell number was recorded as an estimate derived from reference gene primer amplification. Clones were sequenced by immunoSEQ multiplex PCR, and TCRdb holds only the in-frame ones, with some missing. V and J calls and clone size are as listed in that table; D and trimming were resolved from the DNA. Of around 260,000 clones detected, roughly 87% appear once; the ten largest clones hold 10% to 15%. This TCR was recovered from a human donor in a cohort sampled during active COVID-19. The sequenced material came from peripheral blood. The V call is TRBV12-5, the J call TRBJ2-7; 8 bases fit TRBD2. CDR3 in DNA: TGTGCTAGTGGTTTGGGTAGCGGGGCCTACGAGCAGTACTTC. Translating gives CASGLGSGAYEQYF. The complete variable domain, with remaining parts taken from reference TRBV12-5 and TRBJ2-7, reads DARVTQTPRHKVTEMGQEVTMRCQPILGHNTVFWYRQTMMQGLELLAYFRNRAPLDDSGMPKDRFSAEMPDATLATLKIQPSEPRDSAVYFCASGLGSGAYEQYFGPGTRLTVT.